Here is one T cell receptor (beta chain) with its context. Its antigen is undetermined. This sample is drawn from a study of shared clonotypes between healthy human individuals. On the study more broadly: Each donor's CD4 naive and CD4 memory cells filled three plates apiece, CD8 naive two, and CD8 memory one. Study conclusions and caveats: Naive subsets typically showed greater estimated richness than memory subsets.

Germline lookup yields CDR1 SGHVS and CDR2 FQNEAQ. This CDR3 region has 15 residues. Unmatched junction bases numbered 7, after V lost 4 bases and J lost 8 bases. DNA at about 210 ng, tens of thousands of T cell genomes, went into sorted-subset replicate PCRs. Using immunoSEQ multiplex PCR, the repertoire was profiled, and TCRdb retains in-frame clones only, with some absent. The sample has roughly 1,500,000 clones, under 99% seen once. The source of this sequence is a man between 25 and 39 years old in good health. Sequencing input: naive CD4+ T cells sorted from blood. Subset: CD45RA+ positively selected. The chain is built from TRBV7-8 and TRBJ1-4; 10 nucleotides line up with TRBD1. CDR3 loop: CASSYWTGGGEKLFF. CDR3 sequence (DNA): TGTGCCAGCAGCTATTGGACAGGGGGAGGCGAAAAACTGTTTTTT.